This T cell receptor beta chain was recorded in a study of T-cell memory formation after mild COVID-19. Study-level points and caveats: Prior to infection, memory already included some responding clones, suggesting cross-reactive memory joined.

5'RACE, which relied on constant-segment primers, yielded TCR alpha and TCR beta cDNA libraries carrying sample barcodes and UMIs. In TCRdb, the 5' RACE reads were re-called with MiXCR into one record per CDR3 protein. The profile shows around 300,000 distinct CDR3 sequences, 14% of them singletons. This clonotype appeared a few times. Its target is not known. Sequencing input: PBMCs or a T cell subset sorted from them (not recorded which). This TCR came from a man between 18 and 35 years old who had mild COVID-19 (a few samples of this study predate the infection). Cell type and time point are not known.

CDR3: CASSRWGQGNEKLFF. The CDR3 DNA is TGTGCCAGCAGCCGTTGGGGACAGGGAAATGAAAAACTGTTTTTT. This rearrangement joins TRBV3-1 to TRBJ1-4, with 9 bases fitting TRBD1. Germline CDR1 is LGHDT and CDR2 is YNNKEL (reference sequence). V shed 4 bases, J shed 5 bases, and the junction held 5 bases outside the gene matches. CDR3 length: 15 residues.